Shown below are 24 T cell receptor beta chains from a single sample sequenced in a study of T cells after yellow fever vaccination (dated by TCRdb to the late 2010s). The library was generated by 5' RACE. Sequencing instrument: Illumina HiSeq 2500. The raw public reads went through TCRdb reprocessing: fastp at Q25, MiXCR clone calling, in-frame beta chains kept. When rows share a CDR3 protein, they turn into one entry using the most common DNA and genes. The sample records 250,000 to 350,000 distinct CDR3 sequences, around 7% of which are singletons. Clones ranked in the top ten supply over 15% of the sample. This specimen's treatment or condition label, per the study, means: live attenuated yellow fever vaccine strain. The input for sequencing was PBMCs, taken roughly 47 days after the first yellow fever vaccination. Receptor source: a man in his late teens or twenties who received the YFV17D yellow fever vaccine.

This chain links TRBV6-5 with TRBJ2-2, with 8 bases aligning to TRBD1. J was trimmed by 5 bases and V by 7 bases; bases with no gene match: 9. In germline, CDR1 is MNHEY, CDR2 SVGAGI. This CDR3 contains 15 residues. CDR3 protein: CASIATGGKTGELFF. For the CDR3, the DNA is TGTGCCAGCATAGCAACAGGGGGGAAGACCGGGGAGCTGTTTTTT.

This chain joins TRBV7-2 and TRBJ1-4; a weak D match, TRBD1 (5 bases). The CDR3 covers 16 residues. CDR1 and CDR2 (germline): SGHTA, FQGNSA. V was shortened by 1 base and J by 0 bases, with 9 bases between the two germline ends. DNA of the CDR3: TGTGCCAGCAGCTTAGTTTGGGGCTCAACTAATGAAAAACTGTTTTTT. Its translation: CASSLVWGSTNEKLFF.

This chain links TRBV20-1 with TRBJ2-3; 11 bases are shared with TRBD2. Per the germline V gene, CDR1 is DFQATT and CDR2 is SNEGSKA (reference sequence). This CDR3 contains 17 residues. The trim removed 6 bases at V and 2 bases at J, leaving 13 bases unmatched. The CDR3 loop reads CSARGTLAGAVTDTQYF. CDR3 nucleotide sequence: TGCAGTGCGAGGGGGACACTAGCGGGGGCCGTCACAGATACGCAGTATTTT.

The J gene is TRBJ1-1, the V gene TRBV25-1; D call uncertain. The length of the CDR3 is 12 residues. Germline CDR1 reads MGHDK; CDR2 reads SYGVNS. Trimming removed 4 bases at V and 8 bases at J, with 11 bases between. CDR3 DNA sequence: TGTGCCAGCAGTGCCTGGACTCGAGAAGCTTTCTTT. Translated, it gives CASSAWTREAFF.

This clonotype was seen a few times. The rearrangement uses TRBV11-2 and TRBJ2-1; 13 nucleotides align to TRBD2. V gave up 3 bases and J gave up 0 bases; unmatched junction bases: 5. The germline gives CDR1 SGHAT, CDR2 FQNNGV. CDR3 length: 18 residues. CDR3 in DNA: TGTGCCAGCAGCTTCCGACTAGCGGGGGGACCCTCCTACAATGAGCAGTTCTTC. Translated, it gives CASSFRLAGGPSYNEQFF.

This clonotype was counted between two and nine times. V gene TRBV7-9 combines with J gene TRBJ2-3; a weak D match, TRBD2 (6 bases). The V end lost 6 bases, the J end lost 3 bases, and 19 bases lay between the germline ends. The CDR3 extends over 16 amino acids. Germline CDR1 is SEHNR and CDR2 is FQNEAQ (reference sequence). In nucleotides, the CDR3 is TGTGCCAGCAGTGCGAGACCGGGGGAAAGTACAGATACGCAGTATTTT. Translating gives CASSARPGESTDTQYF. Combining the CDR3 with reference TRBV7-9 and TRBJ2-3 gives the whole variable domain DTGVSQNPRHKITKRGQNVTFRCDPISEHNRLYWYRQTLGQGPEFLTYFQNEAQLEKSRLLSDRFSAERPKGSFSTLEIQRTEQGDSAMYLCASSARPGESTDTQYFGPGTRLTVL.

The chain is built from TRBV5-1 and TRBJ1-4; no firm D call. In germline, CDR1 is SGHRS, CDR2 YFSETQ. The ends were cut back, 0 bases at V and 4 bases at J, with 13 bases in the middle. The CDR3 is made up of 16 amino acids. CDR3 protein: CASSLVPSLSNEKLFF. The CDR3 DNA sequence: TGCGCCAGCAGCTTGGTTCCGAGTTTGAGTAATGAAAAACTGTTTTTT. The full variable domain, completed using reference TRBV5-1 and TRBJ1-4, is KAGVTQTPRYLIKTRGQQVTLSCSPISGHRSVSWYQQTPGQGLQFLFEYFSETQRNKGNFPGRFSGRQFSNSRSEMNVSTLELGDSALYLCASSLVPSLSNEKLFFGSGTQLSVL.

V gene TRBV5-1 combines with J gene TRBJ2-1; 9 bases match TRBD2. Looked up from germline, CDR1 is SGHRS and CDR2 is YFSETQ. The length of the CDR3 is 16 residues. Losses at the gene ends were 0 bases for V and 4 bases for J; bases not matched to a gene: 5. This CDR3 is CASSLDGAGGYNEQFF. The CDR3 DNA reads TGCGCCAGCAGCTTGGACGGAGCGGGGGGATACAATGAGCAGTTCTTC.

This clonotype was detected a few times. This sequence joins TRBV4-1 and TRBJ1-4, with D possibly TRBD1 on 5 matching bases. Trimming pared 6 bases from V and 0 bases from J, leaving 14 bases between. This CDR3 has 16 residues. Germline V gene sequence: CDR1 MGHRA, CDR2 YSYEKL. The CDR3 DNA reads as TGCGCCAGCAGTTCCGGACCAGGGACAACTAATGAAAAACTGTTTTTT. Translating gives CASSSGPGTTNEKLFF.

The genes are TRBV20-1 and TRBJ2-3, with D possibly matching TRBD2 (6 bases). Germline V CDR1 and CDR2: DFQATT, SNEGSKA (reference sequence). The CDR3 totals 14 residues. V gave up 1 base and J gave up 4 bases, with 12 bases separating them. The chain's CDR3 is CSARGGVGPDTQYF. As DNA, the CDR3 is TGCAGTGCTAGAGGGGGGGTTGGTCCAGATACGCAGTATTTT.

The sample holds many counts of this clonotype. The CDR3 region has the DNA TGTGCCAGCAGCCTGACAGGGGGCAGCCAGCCCCAGCATTTT. Translation: CASSLTGGSQPQHF. The V gene is TRBV7-2, the J gene TRBJ1-5; 10 bases line up with TRBD1. The ends lost 5 bases at V and 7 bases at J; junction bases unmatched: 5. Germline V lookup: CDR1 SGHTA, CDR2 FQGNSA. CDR3 size: 14 residues.

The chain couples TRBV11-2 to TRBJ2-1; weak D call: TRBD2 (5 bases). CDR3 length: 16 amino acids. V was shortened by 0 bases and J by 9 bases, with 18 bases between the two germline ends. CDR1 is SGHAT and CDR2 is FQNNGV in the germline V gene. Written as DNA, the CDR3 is TGTGCCAGCAGCTTAGAAGGGCGACTACCTCGGTCTGAGCAGTTCTTC. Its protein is CASSLEGRLPRSEQFF.

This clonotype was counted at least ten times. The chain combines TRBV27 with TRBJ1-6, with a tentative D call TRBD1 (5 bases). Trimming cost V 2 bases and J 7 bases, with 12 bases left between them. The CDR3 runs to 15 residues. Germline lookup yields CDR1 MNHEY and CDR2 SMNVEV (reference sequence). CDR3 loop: CASSLRGARNSPLHF. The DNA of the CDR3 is TGTGCCAGCAGTTTACGAGGGGCGCGCAATTCACCCCTCCACTTT.

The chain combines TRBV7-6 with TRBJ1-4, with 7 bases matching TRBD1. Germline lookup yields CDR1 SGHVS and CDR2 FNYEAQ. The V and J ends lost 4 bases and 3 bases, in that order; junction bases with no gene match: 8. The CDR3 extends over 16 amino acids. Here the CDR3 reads CASSSPSGQPNEKLFF. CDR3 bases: TGTGCCAGCAGCTCACCCTCGGGACAGCCTAATGAAAAACTGTTTTTT.

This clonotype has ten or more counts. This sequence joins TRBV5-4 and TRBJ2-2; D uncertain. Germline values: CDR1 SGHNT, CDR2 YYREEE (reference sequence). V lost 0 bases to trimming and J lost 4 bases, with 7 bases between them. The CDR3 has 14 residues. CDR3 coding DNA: TGTGCCAGCAGCTTGGCGGTGGCCACCGGGGAGCTGTTTTTT. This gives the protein CASSLAVATGELFF.

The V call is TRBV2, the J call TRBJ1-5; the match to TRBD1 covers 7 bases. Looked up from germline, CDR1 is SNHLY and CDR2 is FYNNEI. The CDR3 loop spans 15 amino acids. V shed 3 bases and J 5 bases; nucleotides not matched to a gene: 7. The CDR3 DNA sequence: TGTGCCAGCAGTGACCTGACAGGGAGGGATCAGCCCCAGCATTTT. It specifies CASSDLTGRDQPQHF.

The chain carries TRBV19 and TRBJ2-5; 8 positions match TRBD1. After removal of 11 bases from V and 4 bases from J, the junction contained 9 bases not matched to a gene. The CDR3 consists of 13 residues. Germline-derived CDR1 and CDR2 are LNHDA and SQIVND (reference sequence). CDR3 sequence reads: CAHDRGQGETQYF. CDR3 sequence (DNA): TGTGCCCACGACAGGGGTCAGGGAGAGACCCAGTACTTC.

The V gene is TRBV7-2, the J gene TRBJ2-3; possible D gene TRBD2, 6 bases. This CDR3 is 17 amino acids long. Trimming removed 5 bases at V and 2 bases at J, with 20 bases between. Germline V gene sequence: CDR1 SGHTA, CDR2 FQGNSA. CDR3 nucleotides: TGTGCCAGCAGCCCCCCCCGGGACTCCCCATTCACAGATACGCAGTATTTT. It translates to CASSPPRDSPFTDTQYF.

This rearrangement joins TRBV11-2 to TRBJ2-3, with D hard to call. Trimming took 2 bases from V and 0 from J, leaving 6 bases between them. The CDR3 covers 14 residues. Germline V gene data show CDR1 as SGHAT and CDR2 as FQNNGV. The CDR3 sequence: CASSLLSSTDTQYF. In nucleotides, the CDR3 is TGTGCCAGCAGCTTACTTTCTAGCACAGATACGCAGTATTTT.

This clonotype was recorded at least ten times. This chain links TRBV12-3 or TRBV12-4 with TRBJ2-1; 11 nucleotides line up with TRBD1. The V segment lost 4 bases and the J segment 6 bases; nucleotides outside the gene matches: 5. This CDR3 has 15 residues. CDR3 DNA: TGTGCCAGCAGTTCCCTTGGGACAGGGGGCAATGAGCAGTTCTTC. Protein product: CASSSLGTGGNEQFF.

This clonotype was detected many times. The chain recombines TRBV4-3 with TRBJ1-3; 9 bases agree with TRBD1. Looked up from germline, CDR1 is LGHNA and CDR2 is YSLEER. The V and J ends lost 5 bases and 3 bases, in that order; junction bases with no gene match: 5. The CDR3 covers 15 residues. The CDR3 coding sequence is TGCGCCAGCAGCAAGGGACAGGGAAATGGAAACACCATATATTTT. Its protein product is CASSKGQGNGNTIYF.

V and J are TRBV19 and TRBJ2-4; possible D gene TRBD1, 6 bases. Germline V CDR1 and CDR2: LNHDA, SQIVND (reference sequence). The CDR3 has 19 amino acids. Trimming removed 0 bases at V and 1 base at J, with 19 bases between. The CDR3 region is CASSIDTGTSNGAKNIQYF. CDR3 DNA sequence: TGTGCCAGTAGTATAGATACCGGGACATCAAACGGGGCCAAAAACATTCAGTACTTC.

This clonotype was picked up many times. The CDR3: CASSLLDSVNTEAFF. The CDR3 bases are TGCGCCAGCAGCTTGTTGGACAGCGTGAACACTGAAGCTTTCTTT. The chain recombines TRBV5-1 with TRBJ1-1; TRBD1 might be the D (6 bases). The V gene lost 1 base and the J gene lost 0 bases, with 10 bases spanning the gap. CDR1 and CDR2 (germline): SGHRS, YFSETQ. There are 15 residues in the CDR3.

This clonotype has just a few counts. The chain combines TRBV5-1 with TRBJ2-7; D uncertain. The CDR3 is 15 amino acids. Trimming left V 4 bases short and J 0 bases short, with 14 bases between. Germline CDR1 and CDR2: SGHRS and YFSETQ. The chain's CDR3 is CASSQAVFSSYEQYF. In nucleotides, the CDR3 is TGCGCCAGCAGCCAGGCGGTTTTTAGCTCCTACGAGCAGTACTTC. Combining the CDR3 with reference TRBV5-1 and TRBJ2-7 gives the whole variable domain KAGVTQTPRYLIKTRGQQVTLSCSPISGHRSVSWYQQTPGQGLQFLFEYFSETQRNKGNFPGRFSGRQFSNSRSEMNVSTLELGDSALYLCASSQAVFSSYEQYFGPGTRLTVT.